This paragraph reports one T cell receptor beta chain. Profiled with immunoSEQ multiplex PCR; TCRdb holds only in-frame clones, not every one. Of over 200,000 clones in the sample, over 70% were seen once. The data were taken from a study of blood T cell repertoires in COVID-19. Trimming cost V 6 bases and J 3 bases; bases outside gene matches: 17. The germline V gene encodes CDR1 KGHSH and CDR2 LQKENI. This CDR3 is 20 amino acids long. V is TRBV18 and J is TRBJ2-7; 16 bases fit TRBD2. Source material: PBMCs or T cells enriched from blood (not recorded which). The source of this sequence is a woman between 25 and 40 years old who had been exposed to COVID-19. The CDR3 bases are TGTGCCAGCTCCCGCACTGGACCGGGACTAGCGGGAGGGGGGGGCTACGAGCAGTACTTC. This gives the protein CASSRTGPGLAGGGGYEQYF. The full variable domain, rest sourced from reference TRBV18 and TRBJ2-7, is NAGVMQNPRHLVRRRGQEARLRCSPMKGHSHVYWYRQLPEEGLKFMVYLQKENIIDESGMPKERFSAEFPKEGPSILRIQQVVRGDSAAYFCASSRTGPGLAGGGGYEQYFGPGTRLTVT.